These 25 T cell receptor beta chains share one sample of origin, sequenced in a study of radiotherapy plus CTLA-4 blockade in lung cancer. Method: immunoSEQ multiplex PCR; TCRdb's copy keeps in-frame clones and lacks some. The sample records approximately 100,000 clones, more than 75% being singletons. The sample in question was peripheral blood, obtained from a patient treated with radiotherapy plus ipilimumab. These receptors were collected from a human donor with non-small cell lung cancer that progressed on radiotherapy plus ipilimumab. Some clones in this sample may be carry-over from other donors' samples.

The chain links TRBV7-9 to TRBJ2-2, with 7 bases matching TRBD2. The CDR3 totals 16 residues. J gave up 4 bases and V 5 bases, and 10 bases lay outside the gene matches. Germline V gives CDR1 SEHNR, CDR2 FQNEAQ (reference sequence). In nucleotides, the CDR3 is TGTGCCAGCAGCCCCCGGGGGAGGGTTGGCACCGGGGAGCTGTTTTTT. Residues: CASSPRGRVGTGELFF.

The chain is built from TRBV4-3 and TRBJ2-1; perhaps TRBD2 as D (5 bases). CDR3 length: 15 residues. CDR1 LGHNA and CDR2 YSLEER come from the germline V gene. The V end was cut by 1 base, the J end by 0 bases, with 7 bases between. For the CDR3, the DNA is TGCGCCAGCAGCCAAGCGGGGAGCTCCTACAATGAGCAGTTCTTC. This sequence encodes CASSQAGSSYNEQFF.

The V and J genes are TRBV18 and TRBJ1-1, with unresolved D. Germline assignment: CDR1 KGHSH and CDR2 LQKENI. Trimming stripped 2 bases from V and 4 bases from J, with 14 bases between. The CDR3 totals 15 residues. This CDR3 reads CASSPIDLRGTEAFF. The CDR3 nucleotides are TGTGCCAGCTCACCAATAGATCTCCGGGGCACTGAAGCTTTCTTT.

This chain uses TRBV7-2 with TRBJ2-3; D is tentatively TRBD1 or TRBD2 (5 bases each). V lost 2 bases, J lost 6 bases, and 12 bases lay in between. Germline assignment: CDR1 SGHTA and CDR2 FQGNSA. The length of the CDR3 is 14 residues. Here the CDR3 DNA reads TGTGCCAGCAGCTTATCCCGGGGCCTTGATACGCAGTATTTT. Translation: CASSLSRGLDTQYF.

V usage is TRBV11-2 and J usage is TRBJ1-5; a weak D match, TRBD1 (5 bases). This CDR3 is 14 amino acids long. V was clipped by 6 bases and J by 5 bases, with 14 bases between them. Germline V gives CDR1 SGHAT, CDR2 FQNNGV. CDR3 DNA: TGTGCCAGCAGTTCGTGGGGACCGGATCAGCCCCAGCATTTT. Protein: CASSSWGPDQPQHF.

This chain joins TRBV5-1 and TRBJ1-4; D is uncertain. V gave up 4 bases and J gave up 7 bases, with 11 bases separating them. The germline V gene has CDR1 SGHRS and CDR2 YFSETQ. The CDR3 has 13 amino acids. This chain's CDR3 is CASSPKIGEKLFF. CDR3 DNA: TGCGCCAGCAGCCCGAAGATAGGTGAAAAACTGTTTTTT. The variable domain in full, completed from reference TRBV5-1 and TRBJ1-4, reads KAGVTQTPRYLIKTRGQQVTLSCSPISGHRSVSWYQQTPGQGLQFLFEYFSETQRNKGNFPGRFSGRQFSNSRSEMNVSTLELGDSALYLCASSPKIGEKLFFGSGTQLSVL.

The chain joins TRBV5-1 to TRBJ2-2; D perhaps matches TRBD2 (5 bases). V was cut by 4 bases and J by 8 bases, with 15 bases left in between. Germline-derived CDR1 and CDR2 are SGHRS and YFSETQ. CDR3 length equals 14 residues. CDR3 sequence reads: CASSRLPLQGELFF. CDR3 nucleotide sequence: TGCGCCAGCAGCCGACTACCATTGCAGGGGGAGCTGTTTTTT.

The CDR3 here is CASSPQGYEQYF. As DNA, the CDR3 is TGTGCCAGCAGCCCGCAGGGTTACGAGCAGTACTTC. V and J are TRBV4-2 and TRBJ2-7; a possible D gene is TRBD1 (5 bases). The germline V gene has CDR1 LGHNA and CDR2 YNFKEQ. The ends were cut back, 4 bases at V and 4 bases at J, with 8 bases in the middle. The CDR3 covers 12 residues.

The V call is TRBV9, the J call TRBJ2-2; 8 nucleotides align to TRBD1. Germline lookup yields CDR1 SGDLS and CDR2 YYNGEE. The CDR3 is made up of 15 amino acids. V shed 2 bases, J shed 4 bases, and the junction held 4 bases outside the gene matches. In DNA, the CDR3 is TGTGCCAGCAGCGTGACAGGGGCCTTCACCGGGGAGCTGTTTTTT. It codes for CASSVTGAFTGELFF.

This clone was counted once. This chain joins TRBV5-1 and TRBJ2-5, with 9 bases aligning to TRBD1. After removal of 0 bases from V and 4 bases from J, the junction contained 7 bases not matched to a gene. The germline CDR1 and CDR2 sequences are SGHRS and YFSETQ. The CDR3 extends over 16 amino acids. CDR3 in amino acids: CASSLARTGEGETQYF. CDR3 bases: TGCGCCAGCAGCTTGGCCAGGACAGGGGAGGGAGAGACCCAGTACTTC.

The chain combines TRBV7-9 with TRBJ2-3; D may be TRBD1 (6 bases). V was pared by 7 bases and J by 2 bases, with 13 bases between. Germline CDR1 and CDR2: SEHNR and FQNEAQ (reference sequence). The CDR3 runs 14 residues. Written as DNA, the CDR3 is TGTGCCAGCACCGAACAGGGCGACACAGATACGCAGTATTTT. Protein sequence: CASTEQGDTDTQYF. Together with reference TRBV7-9 and TRBJ2-3, the CDR3 gives the full variable domain: DTGVSQNPRHKITKRGQNVTFRCDPISEHNRLYWYRQTLGQGPEFLTYFQNEAQLEKSRLLSDRFSAERPKGSFSTLEIQRTEQGDSAMYLCASTEQGDTDTQYFGPGTRLTVL.

The chain joins TRBV5-4 to TRBJ2-3; 12 bases are shared with TRBD2. The CDR3 is 16 amino acids. In germline, CDR1 is SGHNT, CDR2 YYREEE (reference sequence). After removal of 4 bases from V and 4 bases from J, the junction contained 7 bases not matched to a gene. The CDR3 nucleotides read TGTGCCAGCAGCCCAGGACTAGCGGGGAATTCAGATACGCAGTATTTT. This translates into CASSPGLAGNSDTQYF.

This chain links TRBV5-4 with TRBJ2-2, with 7 nucleotides matching TRBD2. CDR1 is SGHNT and CDR2 is YYREEE in the germline V gene (reference sequence). The CDR3 extends over 15 amino acids. The V and J ends lost 3 bases and 8 bases, in that order; junction bases with no gene match: 10. This chain's CDR3 is CASSYPSGPEGELFF. In DNA, the CDR3 is TGTGCCAGCAGCTATCCTAGCGGCCCTGAAGGGGAGCTGTTTTTT.

The chain links TRBV5-1 to TRBJ2-6, with 9 bases identical to TRBD1. The CDR3 totals 18 residues. The trim removed 7 bases at V and 1 base at J, leaving 12 bases unmatched. Germline values: CDR1 SGHRS, CDR2 YFSETQ. As DNA, the CDR3 is TGCGCCAGCTCGAGTTCGACAGGGGGAACTTCTGGGGCCAACGTCCTGACTTTC. It is translated as CASSSSTGGTSGANVLTF.

The rearrangement links TRBV7-3 to TRBJ2-5; 8 bases agree with TRBD1. The junction had 11 bases not matched to a gene; V was cut back by 3 bases and J by 5 bases. Germline V lookup: CDR1 SGHTA, CDR2 FQGTGA. This CDR3 spans 16 amino acids. The CDR3 DNA reads as TGTGCCAGCAGCTTCGGACAGGGATTTGAGGGCGAGACCCAGTACTTC. The encoded protein is CASSFGQGFEGETQYF.

The chain couples TRBV6-5 to TRBJ1-1; tentative D call: TRBD1 (5 bases). The CDR3 runs to 14 residues. Trimming pared 5 bases from V and 1 base from J, leaving 11 bases between. Germline lookup yields CDR1 MNHEY and CDR2 SVGAGI. CDR3 in DNA: TGTGCCAGCAGTGCCCGACAGAAGAACACTGAAGCTTTCTTT. It translates to CASSARQKNTEAFF.

The rearrangement uses TRBV5-6 and TRBJ1-1; a weak D match, TRBD1 (5 bases). Germline V gene data show CDR1 as SGHDT and CDR2 as YYEEEE. The V end lost 3 bases, the J end lost 1 base, and 16 bases lay between the germline ends. The CDR3 covers 16 residues. The CDR3 DNA sequence: TGTGCCAGCAGCTCCTTTTGGGGACCGGCGAACACTGAAGCTTTCTTT. Its protein product is CASSSFWGPANTEAFF. Full variable domain (outside the CDR3, taken from reference TRBV5-6 and TRBJ1-1): DAGVTQSPTHLIKTRGQQVTLRCSPKSGHDTVSWYQQALGQGPQFIFQYYEEEERQRGNFPDRFSGHQFPNYSSELNVNALLLGDSALYLCASSSFWGPANTEAFFGQGTRLTVV.

The chain combines TRBV5-1 with TRBJ2-7; TRBD1 aligns across 7 bases. CDR1 is SGHRS and CDR2 is YFSETQ in the germline V gene. V dropped 0 bases and J dropped 7; count of bases not matched to a gene: 10. The CDR3 is made up of 15 amino acids. CDR3 sequence: CASSLAVGQVREQYF. DNA of the CDR3: TGCGCCAGCAGCTTGGCCGTCGGACAGGTCCGGGAGCAGTACTTC. Looking up the rest from reference TRBV5-1 and TRBJ2-7 gives the full variable domain: KAGVTQTPRYLIKTRGQQVTLSCSPISGHRSVSWYQQTPGQGLQFLFEYFSETQRNKGNFPGRFSGRQFSNSRSEMNVSTLELGDSALYLCASSLAVGQVREQYFGPGTRLTVT.

This clone was picked up one time. The chain has TRBV5-1 and TRBJ1-1, with D uncertain. The V and J ends lost 5 bases and 0 bases respectively, with 8 bases between them. The germline gives CDR1 SGHRS, CDR2 YFSETQ. The CDR3 totals 13 residues. The CDR3 DNA is TGCGCCAGCAGGGAACCGATGAACACTGAAGCTTTCTTT. Encoded protein: CASREPMNTEAFF.

This clone was seen only once. The rearrangement uses TRBV7-2 and TRBJ2-3; 8 bases match TRBD2. The V gene end was trimmed by 5 bases and the J gene end by 0 bases; junction bases not matched to a gene: 10. This CDR3 contains 17 residues. Germline assignment: CDR1 SGHTA and CDR2 FQGNSA. The CDR3 sequence is CASSPRERGSSTDTQYF. CDR3 nucleotides: TGTGCCAGCAGCCCCCGGGAGCGGGGGTCTAGCACAGATACGCAGTATTTT.

This clone was seen just once. J is TRBJ2-7 and V is TRBV6-4; TRBD2 is a possible D gene (5 bases). The germline V gene has CDR1 MRHNA and CDR2 SNTAGT. V was shortened by 2 bases and J by 2 bases, with 25 bases between the two germline ends. There are 19 residues in the CDR3. The CDR3 DNA reads TGTGCCAGCAGTGACCCCCCTTGGTTCGAGGGCCCTAGCCCCTACGAGCAGTACTTC. It codes for CASSDPPWFEGPSPYEQYF.

The chain links TRBV27 to TRBJ1-2, with 10 bases matching TRBD1. The germline V gene encodes CDR1 MNHEY and CDR2 SMNVEV (reference sequence). The junction had 4 bases not matched to a gene; V was cut back by 2 bases and J by 4 bases. The CDR3 totals 15 residues. Here the CDR3 reads CASSLIGQGVYGYTF. In DNA, the CDR3 is TGTGCCAGCAGTTTAATAGGACAGGGGGTCTATGGCTACACCTTC.

The chain combines TRBV11-3 with TRBJ2-7, with 9 bases lining up with TRBD1. CDR1 is SGHNT, CDR2 YENEEA, per germline. This CDR3 is built from 15 residues. The V gene end was trimmed by 5 bases and the J gene end by 2 bases; junction bases not matched to a gene: 7. The CDR3 reads CASSPGTGKTYEQYF. The CDR3 DNA reads as TGTGCCAGCAGCCCCGGGACAGGGAAAACCTACGAGCAGTACTTC.

The chain joins TRBV6-5 to TRBJ1-1; tentatively, D is TRBD1 (6 bases). Germline loops: CDR1 MNHEY, CDR2 SVGAGI. The CDR3 spans 14 residues. V dropped 9 bases and J dropped 6 bases, with 20 bases sitting between them. CDR3 loop: CASNFRGPASEAFF. The DNA of the CDR3 is TGTGCCAGTAACTTTCGGGGGCCCGCGTCTGAAGCTTTCTTT.

The chain uses TRBV2 and TRBJ1-5; D unresolved. The CDR3 totals 14 residues. V was cut by 3 bases and J by 0 bases, with 6 bases left in between. The germline V gene has CDR1 SNHLY and CDR2 FYNNEI. This chain's CDR3 is CASSDDGSNQPQHF. The CDR3 DNA follows: TGTGCCAGCAGTGATGACGGTAGCAATCAGCCCCAGCATTTT.